This T cell receptor beta chain was captured by sequencing in a study of T cells after yellow fever vaccination. V was shortened by 3 bases and J by 0 bases, with 31 bases between the two germline ends. This CDR3 is built from 22 residues. Germline CDR1 is SGHDT and CDR2 is YYEEEE. This clonotype was counted at least ten times. Its specificity is not known. Conversion of TCR transcripts into cDNA relied on 5'RACE template switching, which added a universal primer site and UMIs. TCRdb independently ran MiXCR on the 5' RACE reads; one entry per CDR3 protein. The sample shows over 100,000 distinct CDR3 sequences, approximately 8.4% of them seen only once. Broader study findings: Although the secondary response was weaker, it peaked faster, at day 5 versus 15. Once the booster was given, most primary-vaccination clones reappeared, at over 95% for CD4 and 88% for CD8. A minor fraction of clonotypes spanned both CD4 and CD8 compartments.

The sample consisted of CD8+ T cells sorted from PBMCs, taken 45 days after the yellow fever booster vaccination. This rearrangement joins TRBV5-6 to TRBJ2-4, with D perhaps matching TRBD1 (11 bases). The sequence derives from a man aged 25-45 years who received the YFV17D yellow fever vaccine. The CDR3 protein is CASSWDRGTMASGSEAKNIQYF. The CDR3 DNA is TGTGCCAGCAGCTGGGACAGGGGGACTATGGCTAGCGGGAGTGAAGCCAAAAACATTCAGTACTTC. The full variable domain, completed using reference TRBV5-6 and TRBJ2-4, is DAGVTQSPTHLIKTRGQQVTLRCSPKSGHDTVSWYQQALGQGPQFIFQYYEEEERQRGNFPDRFSGHQFPNYSSELNVNALLLGDSALYLCASSWDRGTMASGSEAKNIQYFGAGTRLSVL.